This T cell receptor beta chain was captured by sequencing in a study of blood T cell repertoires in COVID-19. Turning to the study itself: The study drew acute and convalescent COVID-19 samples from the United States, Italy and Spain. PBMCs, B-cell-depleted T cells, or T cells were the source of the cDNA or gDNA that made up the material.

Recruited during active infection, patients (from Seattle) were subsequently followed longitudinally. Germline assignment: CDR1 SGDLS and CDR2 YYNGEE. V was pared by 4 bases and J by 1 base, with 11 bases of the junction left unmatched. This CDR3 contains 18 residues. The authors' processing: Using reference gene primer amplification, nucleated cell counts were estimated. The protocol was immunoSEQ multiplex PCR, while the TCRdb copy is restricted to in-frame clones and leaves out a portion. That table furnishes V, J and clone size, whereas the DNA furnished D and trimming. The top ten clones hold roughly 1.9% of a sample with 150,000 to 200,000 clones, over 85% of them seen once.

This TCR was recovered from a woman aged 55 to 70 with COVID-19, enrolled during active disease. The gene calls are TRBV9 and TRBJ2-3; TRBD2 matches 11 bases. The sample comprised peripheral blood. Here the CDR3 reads CASSLTSGGGSRTDTQYF. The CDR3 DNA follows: TGTGCCAGCAGCCTAACTAGCGGGGGAGGTTCCCGCACAGATACGCAGTATTTT.